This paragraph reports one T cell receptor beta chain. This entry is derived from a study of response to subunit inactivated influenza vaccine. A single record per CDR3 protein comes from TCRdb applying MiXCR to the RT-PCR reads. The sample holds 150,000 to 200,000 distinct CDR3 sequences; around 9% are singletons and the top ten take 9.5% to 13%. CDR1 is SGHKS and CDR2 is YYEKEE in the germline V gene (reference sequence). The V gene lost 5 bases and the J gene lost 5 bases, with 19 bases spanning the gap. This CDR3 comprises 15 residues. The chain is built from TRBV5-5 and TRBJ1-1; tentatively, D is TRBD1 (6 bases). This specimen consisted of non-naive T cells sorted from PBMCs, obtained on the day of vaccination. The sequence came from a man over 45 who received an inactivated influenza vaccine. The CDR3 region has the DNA TGTGCCAGCAGATCCTACTCCAGGGGAGGTACTGAAGCTTTCTTT. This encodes CASRSYSRGGTEAFF.